These T cell receptor beta chains were read from a single sample in a study of CXCR3-negative and CXCR3-positive naive CD8 T cells. From the 5' RACE reads, TCRdb lists one entry per CDR3 protein and no DNA. The repertoire table contains roughly 110,000 distinct CDR3 sequences. The sample consisted of naive CXCR3+ CD8+ T cells from blood. The origin of the receptors is a human donor in good health. Some clones in this sample may be carry-over from other donors' samples. Both conserved end residues are part of each CDR3.

j_gene	len	v_gene	CDR3aa
TRBJ1-3	16	TRBV12-3/TRBV12-4	CATDPAPPGLGNTIYF
TRBJ2-5	12	TRBV29-1	CSVDGLEETQYF
TRBJ1-1	12	TRBV5-4	CAAYGGRIQAFF
TRBJ2-1	13	TRBV29-1	CSVEGQDTGEQFF
TRBJ1-1	17	TRBV12-3/TRBV12-4	CASGTDRAQDWNTEAFF
TRBJ2-6	15	TRBV7-9	CASSSGTSGANVLTF
TRBJ2-4	17	TRBV7-9	CASSPLTIDLAKNIQYF
TRBJ2-2	16	TRBV5-1	CASRPGQGANTGELFF
TRBJ1-1	13	TRBV7-3	CASSSTGTTEAFF
TRBJ1-3	14	TRBV29-1	CSAWVTGGLHTIYF
TRBJ2-7	14	TRBV11-3	CASSSPRGDYEQYF